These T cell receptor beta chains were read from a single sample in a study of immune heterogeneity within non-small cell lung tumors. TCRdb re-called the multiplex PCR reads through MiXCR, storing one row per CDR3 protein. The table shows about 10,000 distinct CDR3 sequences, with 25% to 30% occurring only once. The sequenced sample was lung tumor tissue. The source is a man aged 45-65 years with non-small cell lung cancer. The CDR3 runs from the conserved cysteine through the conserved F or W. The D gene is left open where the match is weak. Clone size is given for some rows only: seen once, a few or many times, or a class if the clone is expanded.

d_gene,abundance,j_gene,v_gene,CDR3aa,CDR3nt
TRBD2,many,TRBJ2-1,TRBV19,CASSIGLLADSFYNEQFF,TGTGCCAGTAGTATCGGGTTACTAGCGGACAGTTTCTACAATGAGCAGTTCTTC
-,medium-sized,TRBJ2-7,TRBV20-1,CSARVPGAEFSYEQYF,TGCAGTGCTAGAGTCCCCGGGGCAGAATTTTCCTACGAGCAGTACTTC
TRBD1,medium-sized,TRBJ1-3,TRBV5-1,CASSLSGTGTGNTIYF,TGCGCCAGCAGCTTATCCGGGACAGGGACTGGAAACACCATATATTTT
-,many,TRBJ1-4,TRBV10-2,CASSDWGSPRVNEKLFF,TGCGCCAGCAGTGACTGGGGATCCCCGCGGGTTAATGAAAAACTGTTTTTT
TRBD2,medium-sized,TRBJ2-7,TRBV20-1,CSASAGTSVREQYF,TGCAGTGCTAGCGCCGGGACTAGCGTCCGCGAGCAGTACTTC
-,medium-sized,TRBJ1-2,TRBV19,CASRDWGTAYGYTF,TGTGCCAGTAGGGATTGGGGGACCGCCTATGGCTACACCTTC
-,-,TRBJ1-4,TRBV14,CASGSRGGTHEKLFF,TGTGCCAGCGGCTCCCGGGGCGGAACCCATGAAAAACTGTTTTTT
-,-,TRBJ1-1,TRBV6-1,CASSDGLNTEASF,TGTGCCAGCAGTGACGGACTGAACACTGAAGCTTCCTTT
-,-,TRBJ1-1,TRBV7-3,CASSRHPNTEAFF,TGTGCCAGCAGCCGGCACCCGAACACTGAAGCTTTCTTT
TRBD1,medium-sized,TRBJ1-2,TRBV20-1,CSARTGGAGYTF,TGCAGTGCAAGAACAGGGGGCGCTGGCTACACCTTC
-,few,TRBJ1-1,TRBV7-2,CASSATPSRVPEKAFF,TGTGCCAGCAGCGCAACCCCTTCCCGGGTTCCAGAAAAAGCTTTCTTT
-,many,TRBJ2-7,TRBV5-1,CASSDSYEQYF,TGCGCCAGCAGTGATTCCTACGAGCAGTACTTC
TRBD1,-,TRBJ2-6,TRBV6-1,CASQRQGVAGANVLTF,TGTGCCAGCCAGAGACAGGGGGTTGCTGGCGCCAACGTCCTGACTTTC
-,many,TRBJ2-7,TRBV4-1,CASSPRDDGGEQYF,TGCGCCAGCAGCCCCCGGGACGACGGTGGCGAGCAGTACTTC
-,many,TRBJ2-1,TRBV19,CASSLGRGAYNEQFF,TGTGCCAGTAGTTTGGGTCGCGGGGCTTACAATGAGCAGTTCTTC
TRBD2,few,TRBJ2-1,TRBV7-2,CASSGGLAGNEQFF,TGTGCCAGCAGCGGGGGACTAGCGGGCAATGAGCAGTTCTTC
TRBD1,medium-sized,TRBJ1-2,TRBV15,CATSRGDRGVYGYTF,TGTGCCACCAGCAGAGGGGACAGGGGGGTCTATGGCTACACCTTC
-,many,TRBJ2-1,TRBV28,CASSPHRPREKHYYNEQFF,TGTGCCAGCAGTCCTCACCGCCCCCGGGAGAAACATTATTACAATGAGCAGTTCTTC
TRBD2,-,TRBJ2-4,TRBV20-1,CSARETSVKNIQYF,TGCAGTGCTAGAGAAACTAGCGTAAAAAACATTCAGTACTTC
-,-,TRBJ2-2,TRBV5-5,CDSSLRGRPTGELFF,TGTGACAGCAGCTTGAGAGGGCGCCCCACCGGGGAGCTGTTTTTT
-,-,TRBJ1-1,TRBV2,CASDPERVTEAFF,TGTGCCAGTGACCCCGAGAGGGTCACTGAAGCTTTCTTT
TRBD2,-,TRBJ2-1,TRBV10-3,CAISNLAGPGNEQFF,TGTGCCATCAGCAACTTAGCGGGACCGGGCAATGAGCAGTTCTTC
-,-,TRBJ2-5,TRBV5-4,CASSQESGLEETQYF,TGTGCCAGCAGCCAAGAATCGGGACTTGAAGAGACCCAGTACTTC
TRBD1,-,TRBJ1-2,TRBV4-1,CASSQAADRANTF,TGCGCCAGCAGCCAGGCAGCGGACAGGGCAAACACCTTC
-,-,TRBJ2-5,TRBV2,CASTEGAQGGETQYF,TGTGCCAGCACCGAGGGGGCGCAGGGAGGAGAGACCCAGTACTTC
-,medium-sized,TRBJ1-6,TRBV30,CAWSVGLANSPLHF,TGTGCCTGGAGTGTGGGTCTAGCAAATTCACCCCTCCACTTT
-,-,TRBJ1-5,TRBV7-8,CASRGSLGQPQHF,TGTGCCAGCAGGGGAAGTCTAGGGCAGCCCCAGCATTTT
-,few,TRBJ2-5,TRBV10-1,CASSDGGRGGETQYF,TGCGCCAGCAGTGATGGGGGACGGGGTGGGGAGACCCAGTACTTC
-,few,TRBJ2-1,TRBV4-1,CASSQEQSSYNEQFF,TGCGCCAGCAGCCAAGAACAGAGCTCCTACAATGAGCAGTTCTTC
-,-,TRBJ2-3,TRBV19,CASSMSNATQYF,TGTGCCAGTAGTATGTCCAACGCTACGCAGTATTTT
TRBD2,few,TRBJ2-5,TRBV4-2,CASSQETRGLAGETQYF,TGTGCCAGCAGCCAAGAAACTAGGGGACTAGCGGGAGAGACCCAGTACTTC
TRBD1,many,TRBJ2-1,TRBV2,CASRKNRQGLDEQFF,TGTGCCAGCAGGAAAAATCGACAGGGTTTAGATGAGCAGTTCTTC
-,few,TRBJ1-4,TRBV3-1,CASSQKRAGEKLFF,TGTGCCAGCAGCCAAAAGAGGGCCGGCGAAAAACTGTTTTTT
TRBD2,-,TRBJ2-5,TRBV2,CARIQSSGVSTETQYF,TGTGCCAGGATCCAGTCTAGCGGGGTGTCCACGGAGACCCAGTACTTC
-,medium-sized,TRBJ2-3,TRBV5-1,CASSQLAFSDTQYF,TGCGCCAGCAGCCAACTAGCATTTTCAGATACGCAGTATTTT
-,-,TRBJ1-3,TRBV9,CASSVQGASGNTIYF,TGTGCCAGCAGCGTTCAGGGAGCTTCTGGAAACACCATATATTTT
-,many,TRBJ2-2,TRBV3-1,CASSQAFGVGELFF,TGTGCCAGCAGCCAAGCCTTCGGTGTCGGGGAGCTGTTTTTT
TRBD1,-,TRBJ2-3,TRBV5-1,CASSGTGQFPDTQYF,TGCGCCAGCAGCGGGACAGGGCAATTCCCAGATACGCAGTATTTT
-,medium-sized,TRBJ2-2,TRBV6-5,CASSYWSGVPGELFF,TGTGCCAGCAGTTACTGGTCAGGGGTCCCTGGGGAGCTGTTTTTT
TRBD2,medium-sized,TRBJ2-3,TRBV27,CASSFTSGAGSTDTQYF,TGTGCCAGCAGTTTCACTAGCGGGGCCGGCAGCACAGATACGCAGTATTTT
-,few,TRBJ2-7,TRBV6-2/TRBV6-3,CASSLQGHEQHF,TGTGCCAGCAGCTTACAGGGCCACGAGCAGCACTTC
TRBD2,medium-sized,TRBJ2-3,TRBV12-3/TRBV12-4,CASSFGSGGPTDTQYF,TGTGCCAGCAGTTTTGGTAGCGGGGGGCCCACAGATACGCAGTATTTT
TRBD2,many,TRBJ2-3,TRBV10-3,CAISESTTSGGDTQYF,TGTGCCATCAGTGAGTCGACGACTAGCGGAGGCGATACGCAGTATTTT
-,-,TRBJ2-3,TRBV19,CASSHQGSDTQYF,TGTGCCAGTAGTCACCAGGGCTCCGATACGCAGTATTTT
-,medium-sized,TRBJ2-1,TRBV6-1,CASSYQATEYNEQFF,TGTGCCAGCAGTTACCAAGCCACAGAATACAATGAGCAGTTCTTC
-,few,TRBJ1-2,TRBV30,CACPILNRDGSYTF,TGTGCCTGTCCAATCCTGAACAGGGATGGTAGCTACACCTTC
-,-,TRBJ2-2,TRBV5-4,CASSFRGMGGAGFGTGELFF,TGTGCCAGCAGCTTCAGGGGGATGGGGGGCGCTGGGTTTGGCACCGGGGAGCTGTTTTTT
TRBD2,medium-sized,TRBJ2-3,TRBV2,CASSENRAGGTDTQYF,TGTGCCAGCAGTGAAAACCGGGCGGGAGGAACAGATACGCAGTATTTT
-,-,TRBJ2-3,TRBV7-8,CASSLGIGKADTQYF,TGTGCCAGCAGCTTAGGCATAGGGAAGGCAGATACGCAGTATTTT
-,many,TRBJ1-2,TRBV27,CASSFSGNGYTF,TGTGCCAGCAGTTTCTCCGGCAATGGCTACACCTTC
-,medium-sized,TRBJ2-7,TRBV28,CASKTTWGAHYEQYF,TGTGCCAGCAAGACCACATGGGGGGCCCACTACGAGCAGTACTTC
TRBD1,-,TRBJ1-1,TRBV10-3,CVISDIPKRGQRNTEAFF,TGTGTCATCAGTGATATCCCCAAGAGGGGACAGAGAAACACTGAAGCTTTCTTT
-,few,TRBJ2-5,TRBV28,CASSFLGSNQETQYF,TGTGCCAGCAGTTTTTTAGGTAGTAATCAAGAGACCCAGTACTTC
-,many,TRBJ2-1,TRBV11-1,CASSPIGGGGSYNEQFF,TGTGCCAGCAGCCCTATAGGAGGGGGTGGGTCCTACAATGAGCAGTTCTTC
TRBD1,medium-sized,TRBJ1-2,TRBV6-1,CASRADRTYGYTF,TGTGCCAGCAGGGCGGACAGGACTTATGGCTACACCTTC